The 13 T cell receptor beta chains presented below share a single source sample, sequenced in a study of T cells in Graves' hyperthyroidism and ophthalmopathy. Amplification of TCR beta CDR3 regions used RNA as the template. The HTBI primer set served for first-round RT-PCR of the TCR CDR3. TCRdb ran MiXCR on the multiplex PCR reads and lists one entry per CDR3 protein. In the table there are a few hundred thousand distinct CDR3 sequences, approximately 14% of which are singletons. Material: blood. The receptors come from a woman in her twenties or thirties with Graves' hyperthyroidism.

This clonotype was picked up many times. CDR3 DNA: TGTGCCAGGACGGGGATAACCTCGGGAGCCGGGGAGCTGTTTTTT. The encoded protein is CARTGITSGAGELFF. The genes are TRBV12-3 or TRBV12-4 and TRBJ2-2; tentatively, D is TRBD2 (6 bases). The CDR3 runs 15 residues. The V end was cut by 9 bases, the J end by 6 bases, with 20 bases between.

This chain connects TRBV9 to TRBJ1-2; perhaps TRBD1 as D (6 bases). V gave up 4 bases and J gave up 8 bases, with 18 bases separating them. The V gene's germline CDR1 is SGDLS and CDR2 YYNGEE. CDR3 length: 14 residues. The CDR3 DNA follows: TGTGCCAGCAGCTTGGGGGCGGGTGACGGGGGCTACACCTTC. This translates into CASSLGAGDGGYTF.

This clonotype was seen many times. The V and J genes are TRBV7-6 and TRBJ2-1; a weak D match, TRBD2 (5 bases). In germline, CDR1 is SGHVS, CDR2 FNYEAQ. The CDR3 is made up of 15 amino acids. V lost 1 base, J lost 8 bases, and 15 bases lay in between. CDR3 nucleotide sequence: TGTGCCAGCAGCTTAGGGGCGGGCCCCTCTGATGAGCAGTTCTTC. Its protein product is CASSLGAGPSDEQFF.

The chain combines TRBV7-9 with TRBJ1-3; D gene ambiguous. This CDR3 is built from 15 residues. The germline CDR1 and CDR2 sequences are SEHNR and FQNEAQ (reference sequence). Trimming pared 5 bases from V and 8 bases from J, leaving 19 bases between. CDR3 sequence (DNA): TGTGCCAGCAGCCCTAGAGAGGTGGACGGAGACACCATATATTTT. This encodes CASSPREVDGDTIYF.

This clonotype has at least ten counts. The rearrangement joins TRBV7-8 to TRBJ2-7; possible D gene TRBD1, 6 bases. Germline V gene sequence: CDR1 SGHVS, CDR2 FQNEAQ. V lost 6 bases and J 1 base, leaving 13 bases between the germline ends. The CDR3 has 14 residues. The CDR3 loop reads CASSHSTGSYEQYF. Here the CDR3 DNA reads TGTGCCAGCAGTCATTCGACAGGATCCTACGAGCAGTACTTC.

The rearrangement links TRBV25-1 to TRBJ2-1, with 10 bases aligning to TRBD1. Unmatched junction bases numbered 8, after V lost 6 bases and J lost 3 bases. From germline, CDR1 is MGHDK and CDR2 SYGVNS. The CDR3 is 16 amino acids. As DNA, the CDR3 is TGTGCCAGCAGCCCCCGGGGACAGGGGATCTACAATGAGCAGTTCTTC. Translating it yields CASSPRGQGIYNEQFF. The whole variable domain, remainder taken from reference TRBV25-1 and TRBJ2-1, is EADIYQTPRYLVIGTGKKITLECSQTMGHDKMYWYQQDPGMELHLIHYSYGVNSTEKGDLSSESTVSRIRTEHFPLTLESARPSHTSQYLCASSPRGQGIYNEQFFGPGTRLTVL.

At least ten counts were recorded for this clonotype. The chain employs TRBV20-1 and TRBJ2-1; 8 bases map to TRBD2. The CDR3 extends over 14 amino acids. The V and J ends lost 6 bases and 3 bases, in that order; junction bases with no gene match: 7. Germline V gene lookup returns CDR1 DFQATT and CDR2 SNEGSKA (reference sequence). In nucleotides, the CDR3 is TGCAGTGCCCAAGGGACTAGGAACTACAATGAGCAGTTCTTC. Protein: CSAQGTRNYNEQFF.

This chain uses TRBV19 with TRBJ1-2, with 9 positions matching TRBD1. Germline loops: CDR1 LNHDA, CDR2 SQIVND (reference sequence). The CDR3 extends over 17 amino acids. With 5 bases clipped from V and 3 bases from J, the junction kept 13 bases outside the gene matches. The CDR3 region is CASSPGTGLVMDYGYTF. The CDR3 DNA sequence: TGTGCCAGTAGTCCCGGGACAGGGTTAGTCATGGACTATGGCTACACCTTC. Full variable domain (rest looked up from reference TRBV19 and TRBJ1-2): DGGITQSPKYLFRKEGQNVTLSCEQNLNHDAMYWYRQDPGQGLRLIYYSQIVNDFQKGDIAEGYSVSREKKESFPLTVTSAQKNPTAFYLCASSPGTGLVMDYGYTFGSGTRLTVV.

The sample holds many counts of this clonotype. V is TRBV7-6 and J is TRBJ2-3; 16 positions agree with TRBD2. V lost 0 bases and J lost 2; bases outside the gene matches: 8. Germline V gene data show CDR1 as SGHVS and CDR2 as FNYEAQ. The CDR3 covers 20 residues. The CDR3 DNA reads TGTGCCAGCAGCTTAGCCCTGGGACTAGCGGGAGGGAAACACACAGATACGCAGTATTTT. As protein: CASSLALGLAGGKHTDTQYF.

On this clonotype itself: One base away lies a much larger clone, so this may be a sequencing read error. The CDR3 protein is CGSSSKAGGMEETQYF. CDR3 nucleotide sequence: TGTGGCAGCAGCTCGAAAGCTGGCGGAATGGAAGAGACCCAGTACTTC. This chain links TRBV7-9 with TRBJ2-5; D not certain. The CDR3 contains 16 residues. Germline V gene sequence: CDR1 SEHNR, CDR2 FQNEAQ (reference sequence).

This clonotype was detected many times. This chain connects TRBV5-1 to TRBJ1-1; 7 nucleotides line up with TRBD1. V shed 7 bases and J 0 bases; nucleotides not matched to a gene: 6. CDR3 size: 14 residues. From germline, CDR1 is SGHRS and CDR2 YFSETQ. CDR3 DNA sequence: TGCGCCAGCGCTGGACAGGACATGAACACTGAAGCTTTCTTT. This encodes CASAGQDMNTEAFF.

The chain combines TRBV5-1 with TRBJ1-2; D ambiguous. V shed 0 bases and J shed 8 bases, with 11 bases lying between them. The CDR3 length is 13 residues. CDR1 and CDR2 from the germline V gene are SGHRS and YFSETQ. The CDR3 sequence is CASSLAGSEGYTF. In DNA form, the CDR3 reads TGCGCCAGCAGCTTGGCGGGCTCGGAGGGCTACACCTTC.

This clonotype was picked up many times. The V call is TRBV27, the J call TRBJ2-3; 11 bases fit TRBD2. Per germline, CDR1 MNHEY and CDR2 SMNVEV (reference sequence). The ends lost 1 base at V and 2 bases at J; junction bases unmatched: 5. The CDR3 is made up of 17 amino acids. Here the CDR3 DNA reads TGTGCCAGCAGTTTATTAGGGGGACTAGCGGACACAGATACGCAGTATTTT. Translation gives CASSLLGGLADTDTQYF.